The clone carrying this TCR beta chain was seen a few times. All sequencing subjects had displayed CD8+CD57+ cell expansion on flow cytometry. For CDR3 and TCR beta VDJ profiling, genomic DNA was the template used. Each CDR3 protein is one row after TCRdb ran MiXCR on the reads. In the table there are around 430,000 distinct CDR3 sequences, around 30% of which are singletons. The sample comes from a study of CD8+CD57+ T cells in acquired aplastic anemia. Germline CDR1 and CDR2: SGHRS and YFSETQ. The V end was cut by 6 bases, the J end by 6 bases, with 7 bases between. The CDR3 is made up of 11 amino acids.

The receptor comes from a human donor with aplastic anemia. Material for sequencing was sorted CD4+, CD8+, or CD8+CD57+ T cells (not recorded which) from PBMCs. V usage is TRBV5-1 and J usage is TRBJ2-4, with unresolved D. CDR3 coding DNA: TGCGCCAGCACAGATGCAAACATTCAGTACTTC. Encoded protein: CASTDANIQYF.